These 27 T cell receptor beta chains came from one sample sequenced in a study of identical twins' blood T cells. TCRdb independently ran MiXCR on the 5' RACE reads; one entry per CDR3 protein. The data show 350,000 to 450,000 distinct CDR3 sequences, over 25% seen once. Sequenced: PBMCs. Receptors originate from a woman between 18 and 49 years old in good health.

The chain's CDR3 is CASSIGTGRDGQYF. The CDR3 coding sequence is TGTGCCAGTAGTATTGGGACAGGCCGTGACGGGCAGTACTTC. The gene calls are TRBV19 and TRBJ2-7, with 8 positions matching TRBD1. The CDR3 is 14 residues long. Germline V CDR1 and CDR2: LNHDA, SQIVND (reference sequence). V was pared by 3 bases and J by 9 bases, with 10 bases of the junction left unmatched.

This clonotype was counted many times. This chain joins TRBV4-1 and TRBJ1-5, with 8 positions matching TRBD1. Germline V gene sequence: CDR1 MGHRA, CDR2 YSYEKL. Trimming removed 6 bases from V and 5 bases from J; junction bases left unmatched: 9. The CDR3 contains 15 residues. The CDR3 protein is CASSLFGTGDQPQHF. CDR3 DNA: TGCGCCAGCAGTCTCTTCGGGACAGGCGATCAGCCCCAGCATTTT.

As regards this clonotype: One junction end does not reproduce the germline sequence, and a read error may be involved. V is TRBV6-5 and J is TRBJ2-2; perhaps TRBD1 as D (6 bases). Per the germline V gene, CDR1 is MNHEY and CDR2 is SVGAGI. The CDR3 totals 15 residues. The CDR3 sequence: CAGSSPDSQTGELFF. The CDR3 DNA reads TGTGCCGGCAGTTCCCCGGACAGTCAAACCGGGGAGCTGTTTTTT.

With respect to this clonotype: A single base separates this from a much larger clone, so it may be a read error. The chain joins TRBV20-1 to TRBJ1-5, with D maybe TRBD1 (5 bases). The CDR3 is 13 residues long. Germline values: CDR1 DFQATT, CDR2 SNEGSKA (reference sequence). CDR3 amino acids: CSAGDGSNHPQHF. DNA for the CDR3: TGCAGTGCTGGGGACGGTAGCAATCATCCCCAGCATTTT.

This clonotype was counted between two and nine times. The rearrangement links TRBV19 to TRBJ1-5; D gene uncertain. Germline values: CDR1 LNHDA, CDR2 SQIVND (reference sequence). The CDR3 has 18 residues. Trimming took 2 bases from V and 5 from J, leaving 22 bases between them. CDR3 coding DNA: TGTGCCAGTAGTATACCTATTTGGAGGGCTAGGGTTGATCAGCCCCAGCATTTT. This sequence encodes CASSIPIWRARVDQPQHF.

The CDR3 region is CASSLEAFDYGYTF. The CDR3 bases are TGCGCCAGCAGCTTGGAAGCTTTCGACTATGGCTACACCTTC. This rearrangement joins TRBV5-1 to TRBJ1-2; D unclear. Trimming left V 0 bases short and J 3 bases short, with 9 bases between. Germline V gene data show CDR1 as SGHRS and CDR2 as YFSETQ. CDR3 length: 14 amino acids.

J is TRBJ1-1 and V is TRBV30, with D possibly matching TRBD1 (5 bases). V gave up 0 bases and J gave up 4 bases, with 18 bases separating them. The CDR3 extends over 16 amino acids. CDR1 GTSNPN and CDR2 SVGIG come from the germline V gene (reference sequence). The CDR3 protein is CAWSVKGLSLSTEAFF. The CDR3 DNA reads TGTGCCTGGAGTGTTAAGGGGCTCAGTCTGAGCACTGAAGCTTTCTTT.

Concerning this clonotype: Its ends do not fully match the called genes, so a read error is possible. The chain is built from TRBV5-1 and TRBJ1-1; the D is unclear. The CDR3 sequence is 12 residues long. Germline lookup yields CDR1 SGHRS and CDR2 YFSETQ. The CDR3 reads CTSSLGDTEAFF. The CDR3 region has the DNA TGCACCAGCAGCTTGGGTGACACTGAAGCTTTCTTT.

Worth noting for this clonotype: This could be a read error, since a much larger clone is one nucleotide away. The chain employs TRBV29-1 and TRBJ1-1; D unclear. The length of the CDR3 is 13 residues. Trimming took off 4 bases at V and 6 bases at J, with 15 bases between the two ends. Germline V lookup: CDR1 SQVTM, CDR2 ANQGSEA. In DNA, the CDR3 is TGCAGCGTTGTCCAGGCGAAGGGCGCTGAAGCTTTCTTT. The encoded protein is CSVVQAKGAEAFF.

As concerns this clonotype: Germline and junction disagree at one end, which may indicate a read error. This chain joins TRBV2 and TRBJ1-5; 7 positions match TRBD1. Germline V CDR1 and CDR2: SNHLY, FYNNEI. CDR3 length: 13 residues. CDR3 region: CTSSGQENQPQHF. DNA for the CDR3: TGTACCAGCAGTGGACAGGAAAATCAGCCCCAGCATTTT.

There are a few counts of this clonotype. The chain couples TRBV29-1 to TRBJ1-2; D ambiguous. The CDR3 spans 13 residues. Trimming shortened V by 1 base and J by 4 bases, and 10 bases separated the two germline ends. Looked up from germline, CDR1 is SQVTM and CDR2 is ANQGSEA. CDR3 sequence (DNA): TGCAGCGTTGAAGTCCGCCAGCCCTATGGCTACACCTTC. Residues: CSVEVRQPYGYTF.

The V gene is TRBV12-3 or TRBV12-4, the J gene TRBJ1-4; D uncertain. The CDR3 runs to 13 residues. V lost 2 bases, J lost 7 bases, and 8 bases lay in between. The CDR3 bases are TGTGCCAGCAGTTTAACGCCGAGTGAAAAACTGTTTTTT. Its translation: CASSLTPSEKLFF.

Here the CDR3 reads CASSQVVIYERPYGYTF. CDR3 in DNA: TGCGCCAGCAGCCAAGTTGTCATTTACGAGAGACCCTATGGCTACACCTTC. The rearrangement uses TRBV4-1 and TRBJ1-2, with no clear D. The CDR3 totals 17 residues. Between the trimmed V and J ends, which lost 1 base and 4 bases, there was a span of 19 bases. Germline values: CDR1 MGHRA, CDR2 YSYEKL.

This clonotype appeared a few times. As DNA, the CDR3 is TGCAGCGTGCCCCAGCGGGGGGTGTCCAATGAGCAGTTCTTC. Residues: CSVPQRGVSNEQFF. The chain is built from TRBV29-1 and TRBJ2-1, with 9 bases aligning to TRBD2. Per the germline V gene, CDR1 is SQVTM and CDR2 is ANQGSEA. The CDR3 has 14 residues. The ends lost 6 bases at V and 6 bases at J; junction bases unmatched: 9.

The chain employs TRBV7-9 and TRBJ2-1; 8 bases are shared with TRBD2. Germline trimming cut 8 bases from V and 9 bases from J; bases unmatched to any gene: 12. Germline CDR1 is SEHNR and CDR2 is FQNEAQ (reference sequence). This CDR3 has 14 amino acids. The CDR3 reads CASQQLAVEFEQFF. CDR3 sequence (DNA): TGTGCCAGCCAACAACTAGCGGTAGAATTTGAGCAGTTCTTC.

The CDR3 nucleotides read TGTGCCAGCAGCTACGGACGGACGGATGATACGCAGTATTTT. It specifies CASSYGRTDDTQYF. This chain joins TRBV7-9 and TRBJ2-3; no clear D. CDR3 length equals 14 residues. The V end lost 4 bases, the J end lost 6 bases, and 14 bases lay between the germline ends. The germline V gene encodes CDR1 SEHNR and CDR2 FQNEAQ (reference sequence).

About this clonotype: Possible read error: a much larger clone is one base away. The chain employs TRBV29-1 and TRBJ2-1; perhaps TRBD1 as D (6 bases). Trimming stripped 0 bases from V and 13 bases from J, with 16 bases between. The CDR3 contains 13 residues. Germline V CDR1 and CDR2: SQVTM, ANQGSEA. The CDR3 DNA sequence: TGCAGCGTTGAAGATAATCAGGACAGTGACCAGTTCTTC. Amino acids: CSVEDNQDSDQFF.

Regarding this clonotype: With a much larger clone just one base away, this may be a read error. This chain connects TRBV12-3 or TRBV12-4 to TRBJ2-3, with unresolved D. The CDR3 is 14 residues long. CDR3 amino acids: CASILRESTDTQYF. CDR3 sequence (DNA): TGTGCCAGCATTTTAAGGGAAAGCACAGATACGCAGTATTTT.

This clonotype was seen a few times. In DNA, the CDR3 is TGTGCCAGCAGCGTAGGTCAATGGGTCCGGTACGAGCAGTACTTC. Translation: CASSVGQWVRYEQYF. This chain uses TRBV9 with TRBJ2-7; D is ambiguous. The germline V and J ends were trimmed by 0 bases and 4 bases, with 14 bases remaining between them. The CDR3 consists of 15 residues. Looked up from germline, CDR1 is SGDLS and CDR2 is YYNGEE.

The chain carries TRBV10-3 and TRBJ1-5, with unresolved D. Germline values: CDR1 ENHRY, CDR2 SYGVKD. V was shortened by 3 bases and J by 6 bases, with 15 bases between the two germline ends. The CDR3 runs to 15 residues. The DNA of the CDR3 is TGTGCCATCAGTGAAACACTCTCACGGGGTCAGCCCCAGCATTTT. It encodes CAISETLSRGQPQHF.

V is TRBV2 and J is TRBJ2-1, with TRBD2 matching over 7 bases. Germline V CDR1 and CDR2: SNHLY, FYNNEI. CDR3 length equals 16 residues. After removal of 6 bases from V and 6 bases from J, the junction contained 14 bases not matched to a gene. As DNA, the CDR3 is TGTGCCAGCAGCCGGGGCAGCGGGGTCATCTTCAATGAGCAGTTCTTC. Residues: CASSRGSGVIFNEQFF.

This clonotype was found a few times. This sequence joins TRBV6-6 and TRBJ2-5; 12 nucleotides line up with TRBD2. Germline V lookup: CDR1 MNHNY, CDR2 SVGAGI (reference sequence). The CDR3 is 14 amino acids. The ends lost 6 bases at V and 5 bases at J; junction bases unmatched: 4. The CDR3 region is CASSSLAGGETQYF. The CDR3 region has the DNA TGTGCCAGCAGCTCTCTAGCGGGAGGGGAGACCCAGTACTTC.

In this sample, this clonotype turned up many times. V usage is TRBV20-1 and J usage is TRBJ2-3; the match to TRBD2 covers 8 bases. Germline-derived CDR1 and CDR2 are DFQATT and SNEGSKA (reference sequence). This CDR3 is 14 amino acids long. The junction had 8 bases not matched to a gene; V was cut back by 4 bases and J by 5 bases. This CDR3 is CSANGLAGEDTQYF. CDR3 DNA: TGCAGTGCTAACGGACTAGCTGGGGAAGATACGCAGTATTTT.

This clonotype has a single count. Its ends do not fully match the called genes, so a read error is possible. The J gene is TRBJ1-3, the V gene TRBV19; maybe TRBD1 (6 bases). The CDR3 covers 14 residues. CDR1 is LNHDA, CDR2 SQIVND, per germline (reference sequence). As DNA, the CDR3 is TGTGCCAGTAGTCCGACAGGCTCTGGAAACACCATACATTTT. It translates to CASSPTGSGNTIHF.

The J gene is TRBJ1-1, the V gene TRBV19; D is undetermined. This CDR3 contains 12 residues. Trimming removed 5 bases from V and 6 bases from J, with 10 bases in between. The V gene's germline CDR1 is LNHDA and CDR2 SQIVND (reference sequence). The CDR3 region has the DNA TGTGCCAGTAGTGGCAGGTATTCTGAAGCTTTCTTT. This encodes CASSGRYSEAFF.

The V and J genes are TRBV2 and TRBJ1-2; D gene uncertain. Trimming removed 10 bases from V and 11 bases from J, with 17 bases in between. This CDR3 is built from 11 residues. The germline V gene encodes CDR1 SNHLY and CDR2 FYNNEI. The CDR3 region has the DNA TGTGCCACCTTGTTGGCCCGTCCTTACACCTTC. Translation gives CATLLARPYTF.

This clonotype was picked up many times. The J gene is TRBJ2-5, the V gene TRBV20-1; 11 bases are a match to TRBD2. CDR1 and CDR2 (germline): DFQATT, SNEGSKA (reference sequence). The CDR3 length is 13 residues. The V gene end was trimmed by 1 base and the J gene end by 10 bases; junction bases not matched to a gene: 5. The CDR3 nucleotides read TGCAGTGCTAGAGTGACTAGCGGGGTAGACCAGTACTTC. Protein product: CSARVTSGVDQYF.